The 5 T cell receptor beta chains listed next were all sequenced from one sample in a study of spatial heterogeneity in lung cancer. Study-wide results and caveats: Counts of expanded intratumoral alpha and beta TCRs tracked tumor mutation counts.

The sample's time point: sample taken at primary tumor resection. Using its own MiXCR run on the 5' RACE reads, TCRdb lists one record per CDR3 protein. The sample holds about 6,900 distinct CDR3 sequences, around 13% seen once. No antigen has been assigned to these receptors. Sample: lung tumor tissue, taken at surgery. The origin of the receptors is a male donor with early-stage non-small cell lung cancer.

This clonotype is a singleton in its sample. This beta chain came through as a stray read in a library set up for alpha chains, and its size says little. The chain uses TRBV9 and TRBJ2-7; 10 nucleotides line up with TRBD2. Germline V lookup: CDR1 SGDLS, CDR2 YYNGEE. Trimming cost V 0 bases and J 5 bases; bases outside gene matches: 8. This CDR3 is built from 16 residues. The CDR3 DNA reads as TGTGCCAGCAGCGTAGAGGCTAGCGGGAGTAGGGACGAGCAGTACTTC. Translating gives CASSVEASGSRDEQYF.

This clonotype was recorded many times. The library was prepared for alpha chains; this beta chain is a stray read, so its frequency means little. The rearrangement joins TRBV24-1 to TRBJ2-3; D is uncertain. The CDR3 sequence is 13 residues long. Germline V gene data show CDR1 as KGHDR and CDR2 as SFDVKD. Trimming removed 3 bases at V and 6 bases at J, with 9 bases between. CDR3 protein: CATSDPPSDTQYF. The CDR3 region has the DNA TGTGCCACCAGTGATCCCCCCTCGGATACGCAGTATTTT.

Comment on this clonotype: This beta chain turned up in a library designed for alpha chains; as an off-target read, its abundance says little. The rearrangement joins TRBV6-5 to TRBJ2-1; D not resolved. This CDR3 has 10 amino acids. V gave up 4 bases and J gave up 13 bases, with 8 bases separating them. Germline V gene lookup returns CDR1 MNHEY and CDR2 SVGAGI. The CDR3 DNA is TGTGCCAGCAGTTTAGGTGAACAGTTCTTC. It codes for CASSLGEQFF.

This clonotype was recorded many times. This beta chain lies outside the target of a library built for alpha chains; its clone size means little. V is TRBV7-8 and J is TRBJ2-5, with no clear D. Looked up from germline, CDR1 is SGHVS and CDR2 is FQNEAQ. CDR3 length: 12 amino acids. Deletions cut 8 bases from V and 1 base from J, with 8 bases between. CDR3 sequence reads: CASGRLQETQYF. The CDR3 DNA reads TGTGCCAGCGGCCGCCTCCAAGAGACCCAGTACTTC.

This clonotype was seen ten or more times. Within a library made for alpha chains, this beta chain is off target, and its count is uninformative. The chain has TRBV20-1 and TRBJ2-7, with a weak D call TRBD2 (6 bases). CDR3 length: 14 amino acids. Per the germline V gene, CDR1 is DFQATT and CDR2 is SNEGSKA (reference sequence). Trimming removed 3 bases from V and 0 bases from J, with 12 bases in between. In DNA form, the CDR3 reads TGCAGTGCTAGCCCTAGCGCGATCTCCTACGAGCAGTACTTC. It specifies CSASPSAISYEQYF.